This T cell receptor beta chain emerged from a study of spatial heterogeneity in lung cancer (dated by TCRdb to between 2018 and 2021). Regarding the complete study: More beta-chain than alpha-chain transcripts were consistently detected, likely reflecting higher beta-chain transcript abundance. In the raw uncorrected reads, each unique combination of TCR and UMI appeared on average more than ten times. TCR repertoire features were related to nonsynonymous mutation counts determined by whole-exome sequencing of tumor tissue. At surgery, hundreds of tumor regions, 64 matched nontumor lung samples and some 54 PBMC samples were TCR-sequenced for both alpha and beta chains. In non-small cell lung cancer, the study made a quantitative comparison of TCR alpha and beta repertoires among multiple tumor regions, matched nontumor lung and blood. What the work shows at the level of the full study, not this receptor alone: Ubiquitous expanded tumor TCRs showed up in blood more often at tumor resection than at routine follow-up. Confirming at a functional level the hypothesis that regional TCRs recognize regional mutations was considered to require additional single-cell paired TCR alpha and beta sequencing.

The time point label for this specimen denotes: sample taken at primary tumor resection. Samples were obtained from around 72 patients with early-stage, untreated non-small cell lung cancer from the lung TRACERx cohort. Without any cell sorting, TCR sequencing was performed on whole RNA extracted either from tumor and nontumor lung tissue or from cryopreserved PBMC samples. Only patients for whom sufficient RNA was available from at least two tumor regions were selected for TCR sequencing. This clonotype was seen more than once but under ten times. Its antigen has not been determined. No much larger clonotype is one base removed from it; base qualities were not supplied. Libraries were built with 5' RACE. Instrument used: NextSeq 500. In the TCR library protocol, a unique molecular identifier was attached to each TCR cDNA molecule so that PCR and sequencing errors could be corrected. Processing in the source paper ran as follows. Decombinator tools were used for TCR identification, UMI-based error correction and CDR3 extraction. Expanded TCRs were defined as those above a frequency of 2 per 1,000, corresponding to the top 1% of the tumor frequency distribution. Each repertoire was subsampled 100 times to 5,000 TCRs, after which Renyi diversity was computed with the R vegan package. To build CDR3 similarity networks, amino acid triplet string-kernel similarity was used, and CDR3s were connected when their pairwise similarity was above 0.82. TCRdb cleaned the public reads at Q25 with fastp, built clones with MiXCR and kept in-frame beta chains. Rows are unified per CDR3 protein, each entry keeping the most common DNA and genes. The V and J calls were not made by the authors but by TCRdb's processing. This sample gives tens of thousands of distinct CDR3 sequences in total; roughly 12% of them show up just once. In total, the top ten clones hold about 38% of the sample.

There are 15 amino acids in the CDR3, from cysteine to phenylalanine inclusive. The kept DNA is CDR3 alone, 45 bases in frame from the first base. The germline V gene sets CDR1 to SGHRS and CDR2 to YFSETQ. The germline ends are 17 bases apart after V is trimmed by 4 bases and J by 6 bases. The sequenced sample was PBMCs, obtained at surgery. The chain was built from TRBV5-1 and TRBJ2-4; TRBD1 could be the D gene, as 7 bases match. The sequence came from a male donor with early-stage non-small cell lung cancer. The bases are TGCGCCAGCAGCCCGGAGGGGGCAGCAACAAACATTCAGTACTTC. This yields the protein CASSPEGAATNIQYF.